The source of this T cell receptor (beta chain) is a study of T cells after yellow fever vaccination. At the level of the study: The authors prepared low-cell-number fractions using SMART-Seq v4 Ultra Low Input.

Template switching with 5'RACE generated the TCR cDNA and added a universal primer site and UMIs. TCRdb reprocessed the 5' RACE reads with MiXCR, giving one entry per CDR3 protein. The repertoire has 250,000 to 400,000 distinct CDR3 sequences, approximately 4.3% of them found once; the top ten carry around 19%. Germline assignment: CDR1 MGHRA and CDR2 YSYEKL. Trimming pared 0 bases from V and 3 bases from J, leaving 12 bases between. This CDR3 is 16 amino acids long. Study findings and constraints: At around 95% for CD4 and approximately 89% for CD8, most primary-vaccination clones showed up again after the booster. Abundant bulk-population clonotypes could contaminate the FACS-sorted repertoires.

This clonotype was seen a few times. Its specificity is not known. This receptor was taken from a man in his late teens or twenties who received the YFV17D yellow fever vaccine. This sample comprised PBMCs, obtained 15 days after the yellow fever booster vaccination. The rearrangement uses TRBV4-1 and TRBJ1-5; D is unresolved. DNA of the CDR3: TGCGCCAGCAGCCAAGATCACGGCTCCATCAATCAGCCCCAGCATTTT. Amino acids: CASSQDHGSINQPQHF.